The 29 T cell receptor beta chains below were found in one sample sequenced in a study of tumor-infiltrating lymphocytes in primary liver carcinoma. Starting from approximately 500 ng of total RNA, TCR beta cDNA was produced with a primer in the constant region. Libraries for TCR beta were built through three nested multiplex PCR rounds, which together made up a slightly modified ARM-PCR procedure. Use of TRBV1-TRBV30 forward primers with a C-beta reverse primer characterized the first two PCR rounds, which lasted about 9 cycles each. From the multiplex PCR reads, TCRdb called clonotypes with MiXCR, one entry per CDR3 protein. This sample carries hundreds of thousands of distinct CDR3 sequences, less than 75% of them seen once, and the ten largest clones take roughly 9%. RNA was extracted from whole blood without cell sorting, alongside germline DNA. The sample taken for sequencing was peripheral blood. Receptor source: a man between 35 and 55 years old with primary liver carcinoma and hepatitis B virus infection.

The V call is TRBV29-1, the J call TRBJ2-5, with unresolved D. This CDR3 region has 13 residues. The germline V and J ends were trimmed by 0 bases and 1 base, with 6 bases remaining between them. Germline V gives CDR1 SQVTM, CDR2 ANQGSEA. CDR3 bases: TGCAGCGTTGAAGATCTGAGCCAAGAGACCCAGTACTTC. Protein sequence: CSVEDLSQETQYF.

The chain carries TRBV28 and TRBJ2-5, with D possibly matching TRBD2 (6 bases). Trimming removed 2 bases at V and 7 bases at J, with 14 bases between. Germline-derived CDR1 and CDR2 are MDHEN and SYDVKM. This CDR3 is built from 14 residues. The CDR3 coding sequence is TGTGCCAGCAGTTTACGGGACCGGGGAGGGACCCAGTACTTC. Translation gives CASSLRDRGGTQYF.

Comments on this clonotype: A single base separates this from a much larger clone, so it may be a read error. The J gene is TRBJ1-5, the V gene TRBV5-6; D not certain. The end of the DNA fits TRBJ2-3 better, so the J call may be wrong. The CDR3 length is 16 residues. The germline V gene has CDR1 SGHDT and CDR2 YYEEEE. CDR3 nucleotide sequence: TGTGCCAGCAGCTTGAGTAACGTTGGAAGCAATCAGCCCCAGTATTTT. The encoded protein is CASSLSNVGSNQPQYF.

Concerning this clonotype: A much larger clone sits a single nucleotide away, making a read error possible. Because it lacks the conserved phenylalanine or tryptophan at the end, this CDR3 is likely a read error. The rearrangement uses TRBV10-3 and TRBJ2-5; 8 bases match TRBD2. The CDR3 runs 15 residues. Germline lookup yields CDR1 ENHRY and CDR2 SYGVKD. The trim removed 3 bases at V and 5 bases at J, leaving 8 bases unmatched. This CDR3 reads CAISDPGGRRETQYY. The CDR3 nucleotides are TGTGCCATCAGTGACCCTGGCGGGAGGCGGGAGACCCAGTACTAC.

The rearrangement joins TRBV7-9 to TRBJ2-7; 9 nucleotides line up with TRBD1. Germline values: CDR1 SEHNR, CDR2 FQNEAQ (reference sequence). This CDR3 spans 14 amino acids. The V and J ends lost 5 bases and 2 bases, in that order; junction bases with no gene match: 4. The CDR3 bases are TGTGCCAGCAGCACCGGGGACAGGGCCTACGAGCAGTACTTC. Its translation is CASSTGDRAYEQYF. The complete variable domain, with remaining parts taken from reference TRBV7-9 and TRBJ2-7, reads DTGVSQNPRHKITKRGQNVTFRCDPISEHNRLYWYRQTLGQGPEFLTYFQNEAQLEKSRLLSDRFSAERPKGSFSTLEIQRTEQGDSAMYLCASSTGDRAYEQYFGPGTRLTVT.

On this clonotype itself: With a much larger clone just one base away, this may be a read error. The conserved phenylalanine or tryptophan normally closing the CDR3 is absent here, so this likely arose from a read error. V gene TRBV6-6 combines with J gene TRBJ2-3; 9 bases are shared with TRBD1. The CDR3 has 13 amino acids. V was clipped by 5 bases and J by 6 bases; unmatched bases: 3. Germline CDR1 is MNHNY and CDR2 is SVGAGI (reference sequence). The CDR3 sequence is CASSPGTGDTQYL. The CDR3 nucleotides read TGTGCCAGCAGTCCCGGGACAGGGGATACGCAGTATTTG.

Concerning this clonotype: A read error may be the cause here, since a much bigger clone is one base away. The genes are TRBV4-3 and TRBJ2-7; 8 nucleotides match TRBD1. The CDR3 spans 15 residues. Trimming took 4 bases from V and 0 from J; bases not matched to a gene: 5. Per the germline V gene, CDR1 is LGHNA and CDR2 is YSLEER. The CDR3 loop is CASSPGQGCSYEQYF. The CDR3 DNA follows: TGCGCCAGCAGCCCCGGACAGGGTTGCTCCTACGAGCAGTACTTC.

In the case of this clonotype: Relative to the germline gene, one junction end is altered; a read error may explain this. The CDR3 nucleotides read TGTACCAGCAGCCAGGAACTAGCGGGAGACCAAGAGACCCGGTACTTC. Protein product: CTSSQELAGDQETRYF. The chain couples TRBV4-2 to TRBJ2-5, with 11 bases aligning to TRBD2. The CDR3 totals 16 residues. The V gene's germline CDR1 is LGHNA and CDR2 YNFKEQ.

As regards this clonotype: A single base separates this from a much larger clone, so it may be a read error. J is TRBJ1-2 and V is TRBV5-1; D not certain. The germline gives CDR1 SGHRS, CDR2 YFSETQ. The V end was cut by 4 bases, the J end by 1 base, with 11 bases between. CDR3 length equals 14 residues. DNA of the CDR3: TGCGCCAGCAGCCCCCGGAACAGTAACTATGGCTACACCTTC. Translation gives CASSPRNSNYGYTF.

This chain joins TRBV19 and TRBJ2-3; D is uncertain. The CDR3 length is 15 residues. The germline V gene has CDR1 LNHDA and CDR2 SQIVND (reference sequence). The V gene lost 6 bases and the J gene lost 7 bases, with 20 bases spanning the gap. CDR3 coding DNA: TGTGCCAGTAGCATCCGAGTTCTTGGGTCCCATACGCAGTATTTT. This sequence encodes CASSIRVLGSHTQYF. The complete variable domain, with remaining parts taken from reference TRBV19 and TRBJ2-3, reads DGGITQSPKYLFRKEGQNVTLSCEQNLNHDAMYWYRQDPGQGLRLIYYSQIVNDFQKGDIAEGYSVSREKKESFPLTVTSAQKNPTAFYLCASSIRVLGSHTQYFGPGTRLTVL.

Note on this clonotype: This may be a read error: a much more frequent sequence differs by one nucleotide. Because the CDR3 is missing its conserved closing phenylalanine or tryptophan, this is likely a read error. The gene calls are TRBV6-1 and TRBJ2-1; no definite D call. CDR3 size: 11 residues. V lost 6 bases, J lost 9 bases, and 9 bases lay in between. Germline-derived CDR1 and CDR2 are MNHNS and SASEGT. CDR3 bases: TGTGCCAGCAGGGTAACGAGTGAGCAGTTCTCC. Amino acids: CASRVTSEQFS.

For this clonotype: A junction boundary mismatches the germline segment, possibly from a read error. V and J are TRBV11-2 and TRBJ2-5, with D perhaps matching TRBD2 (6 bases). The CDR3 loop spans 16 amino acids. CDR1 and CDR2 from the germline V gene are SGHAT and FQNNGV. The CDR3 is CASSLGLVGNQETQYF. CDR3 in DNA: TGTGCCAGCAGCTTAGGACTAGTAGGAAACCAAGAGACCCAGTATTTC.

Turning to this clonotype: An end of the junction does not agree with germline; a read error may underlie this. The rearrangement uses TRBV28 and TRBJ2-7; D unclear. There are 14 residues in the CDR3. Germline CDR1 reads MDHEN; CDR2 reads SYDVKM. CDR3 amino acids: CASSLKGIPYEQYF. For the CDR3, the DNA is TGCGCCAGCAGTTTAAAAGGCATCCCCTACGAGCAGTACTTC.

This clonotype turned up a few times. A much larger clone sits a single nucleotide away, making a read error possible. The CDR3 region is CVSSYRSGSSYEQYF. CDR3 coding DNA: TGTGTCAGCAGTTATCGTAGCGGGAGCTCCTACGAGCAGTACTTC. V and J are TRBV6-1 and TRBJ2-7, with 9 bases lining up with TRBD2. Germline assignment: CDR1 MNHNS and CDR2 SASEGT. The CDR3 consists of 15 residues.

This clonotype appeared a few times. The rearrangement uses TRBV28 and TRBJ1-1; perhaps TRBD1 as D (5 bases). Trimming stripped 4 bases from V and 4 bases from J, with 7 bases between. CDR1 MDHEN and CDR2 SYDVKM come from the germline V gene. CDR3 length: 12 amino acids. CDR3 DNA: TGTGCCAGCAGTTGGGGGGGCACTGAAGCTTTCTTT. This encodes CASSWGGTEAFF.

Turning to this clonotype: A much larger clone lies one base from this, so it may be a read error. V usage is TRBV7-9 and J usage is TRBJ1-1; 8 bases are shared with TRBD1. Germline CDR1 SEHNR, CDR2 FQNEAQ (reference sequence). The CDR3 contains 13 residues. The J segment lost 3 bases and the V segment lost 5 bases, leaving 2 bases of the junction unmatched. CDR3 sequence: CASSMTGDTEAFF. In DNA form, the CDR3 reads TGTGCCAGCAGCATGACAGGGGACACTGAAGCTTTCTTT. The variable domain in full, with the rest retrieved from reference TRBV7-9 and TRBJ1-1, is DTGVSQNPRHKITKRGQNVTFRCDPISEHNRLYWYRQTLGQGPEFLTYFQNEAQLEKSRLLSDRFSAERPKGSFSTLEIQRTEQGDSAMYLCASSMTGDTEAFFGQGTRLTVV.

Regarding this clonotype: The junction does not match germline at one end; this may be a read error. The chain carries TRBV5-4 and TRBJ2-2; tentatively, D is TRBD2 (6 bases). From germline, CDR1 is SGHNT and CDR2 YYREEE (reference sequence). CDR3 length equals 16 residues. CDR3 in amino acids: CASSLSREKNTGELLF. CDR3 DNA sequence: TGTGCCAGCAGCTTAAGCCGGGAGAAGAACACCGGGGAGCTGTTATTT.

A word on this clonotype: A much larger clone differs by one base, so this may be a read error. The chain has TRBV6-2 or TRBV6-3 and TRBJ2-7; 8 nucleotides agree with TRBD2. CDR3 length: 16 residues. Germline values: CDR1 MNHEY, CDR2 SVGEGT. V trimming: 1 base; J trimming: 2 bases; junction bases outside the gene matches: 7. CDR3 nucleotides: TGTGCCAGCAGTTACTTAGCGGGGAGTAACACCTACGAGCAGTACTTC. As protein: CASSYLAGSNTYEQYF.

Points on this clonotype: A read error may be the cause here, since a much bigger clone is one base away. The rearrangement links TRBV6-6 to TRBJ1-2; no definite D call. V shed 5 bases and J shed 2 bases, with 21 bases lying between them. The CDR3 is 17 residues long. In germline, CDR1 is MNHNY, CDR2 SVGAGI (reference sequence). DNA for the CDR3: TGTGCCAGCAGTATCTCAGGAGACAATCCGGCAAACTATGGCTACACCTTC. Its protein is CASSISGDNPANYGYTF.

A single count supports this clonotype. The chain combines TRBV11-3 with TRBJ1-1; D remains unclear. The CDR3 runs 13 residues. The germline V gene encodes CDR1 SGHNT and CDR2 YENEEA. V was pared by 5 bases and J by 2 bases, with 9 bases between. The CDR3 is CASSAIGNTEAFF. The CDR3 DNA reads TGTGCCAGCAGCGCGATAGGTAACACTGAAGCTTTCTTT.

This clonotype appeared a few times. V is TRBV6-5 and J is TRBJ2-6, with D possibly called TRBD1 or TRBD2 (5 bases each). Germline V gene data show CDR1 as MNHEY and CDR2 as SVGAGI. The CDR3 contains 16 residues. Between the trimmed V and J ends, which lost 4 bases and 0 bases, there was a span of 10 bases. In DNA form, the CDR3 reads TGTGCCAGCAGTTGGGACGGAAGCTCTGGGGCCAACGTCCTGACTTTC. Its translation is CASSWDGSSGANVLTF.

With respect to this clonotype: A much larger clone is a single base away; this may be a read error. The chain carries TRBV4-2 and TRBJ2-3; a possible D gene is TRBD1 (5 bases). V was trimmed by 0 bases and J by 4 bases, leaving 8 bases between them. CDR1 and CDR2 (germline): LGHNA, YNFKEQ. The CDR3 covers 14 residues. CDR3 sequence: CASSQDLRADTQYF. The CDR3 DNA follows: TGTGCCAGCAGCCAAGATCTCAGGGCAGATACGCAGTATTTT.

Many counts were recorded for this clonotype. The chain employs TRBV6-1 and TRBJ1-1, with D perhaps matching TRBD1 (5 bases). Per germline, CDR1 MNHNS and CDR2 SASEGT. This CDR3 is 14 amino acids long. Trimming took off 7 bases at V and 11 bases at J, with 23 bases between the two ends. CDR3 loop: CASTDTPGGPKAFF. CDR3 in DNA: TGTGCCAGCACCGACACTCCTGGGGGACCTAAGGCTTTCTTT.

In the case of this clonotype: This clone may be a read error of a much larger clone one base away. V and J are TRBV4-2 and TRBJ1-2; D not resolved. Germline CDR1 reads LGHNA; CDR2 reads YNFKEQ. There are 15 residues in the CDR3. This CDR3 is CASCQDRQGNYGYTF. Here the CDR3 DNA reads TGTGCCAGCTGCCAAGATCGTCAAGGGAACTATGGCTACACCTTC.

As regards this clonotype: At one boundary the junction diverges from the germline segment, which might be a read error. V is TRBV7-9 and J is TRBJ2-7, with 7 bases fitting TRBD2. This CDR3 is built from 14 residues. Germline V gene sequence: CDR1 SEHNR, CDR2 FQNEAQ (reference sequence). In DNA form, the CDR3 reads TGTGCCTGCAGCTTTCTGAGTAGCGGGTCTGAGCAGTACTTC. Amino acid sequence: CACSFLSSGSEQYF.

For this clonotype: A much larger clone is a single base away; this may be a read error. This chain joins TRBV4-1 and TRBJ1-2, with a tentative D call TRBD1 (5 bases). CDR1 MGHRA and CDR2 YSYEKL come from the germline V gene. CDR3 length: 16 amino acids. The germline V and J ends were trimmed by 5 bases and 7 bases, with 23 bases remaining between them. CDR3 residues: CASSYITRPSQGGYTF. CDR3 coding DNA: TGCGCCAGCAGCTATATTACCAGGCCGTCGCAGGGTGGCTACACCTTC.

This clonotype has ten or more counts. The chain employs TRBV6-5 and TRBJ2-7, with 13 positions matching TRBD2. The J segment lost 2 bases and the V segment lost 5 bases, leaving 9 bases of the junction unmatched. This CDR3 has 17 residues. Germline V gene sequence: CDR1 MNHEY, CDR2 SVGAGI. The DNA for the CDR3 is TGTGCCAGCAGTCACTTCGGGACTAGCGGGACCCCCTACGAGCAGTACTTC. It is translated as CASSHFGTSGTPYEQYF.

CDR3 amino acids: CASSLGPAEDNEQFF. The CDR3 nucleotides read TGTGCCAGCAGCTTAGGTCCAGCGGAGGACAATGAGCAGTTCTTC. This chain links TRBV11-2 with TRBJ2-1; D possibly corresponds to TRBD2 (5 bases). Trimming removed 1 base from V and 5 bases from J, with 12 bases in between. There are 15 residues in the CDR3. Germline CDR1 and CDR2: SGHAT and FQNNGV.

Worth noting for this clonotype: A much bigger clone sits one base away, suggesting this may be a read error. The chain links TRBV6-5 to TRBJ1-1; D call uncertain. V lost 7 bases to trimming and J lost 5 bases, with 14 bases between them. This CDR3 has 13 residues. The germline V gene encodes CDR1 MNHEY and CDR2 SVGAGI. CDR3: CASNLVLGTEAFF. The CDR3, as DNA: TGTGCCAGCAATTTGGTGCTTGGAACTGAAGCTTTCTTT.